The text below deals with one T cell receptor beta chain. Its antigen is as yet unknown. This sample is drawn from a study of shared clonotypes between healthy human individuals. Naive-designated CD8 cells lacked CD45RO, were positively enriched for CCR7, and omitted terminally differentiated effector memory CD45RA+ cells. There are 15 residues in the CDR3. V gave up 2 bases and J gave up 6 bases; unmatched junction bases: 6. Germline V gene lookup returns CDR1 SGHRS and CDR2 YFSETQ. Using 200 ng DNA, approximately 30,000 T cell genomes, the sorted-subset replicate PCRs were run. In the source study's methods: ImmunoSEQ junction-only sequences lacked quality scores, so their filtering differed. Sequencing used immunoSEQ multiplex PCR; TCRdb keeps in-frame clones, though not all of them. V, J and clone size were drawn from that table, and D and trimming were deduced from the DNA. The top ten hold about 1.1% of the sample, which has millions of clones, approximately 95% seen once.

Overall study results and limits: Naive CD4 clonotype sharing across a few donors was approximately 5.2%. Non-shared clonotypes had lower generation probabilities than those shared by all four donors.

Sequencing used naive CD8+ T cells sorted from blood. The genes are TRBV5-1 and TRBJ2-2; 8 bases are a match to TRBD1. This clonotype was sampled from a man between 18 and 35 years old in good health. In DNA form, the CDR3 reads TGCGCCAGCAGCTTAACATCACAGGGGGCCGGGGAGCTGTTTTTT. As protein: CASSLTSQGAGELFF.